The T cell receptor (beta chain) under discussion was sequenced for a study of shared clonotypes between healthy human individuals. V lost 4 bases and J lost 4, with 12 bases in between. The CDR3 has 14 amino acids. Germline assignment: CDR1 SGHKS and CDR2 YYEKEE (reference sequence). Profiling relied on immunoSEQ multiplex PCR, and the TCRdb table lists in-frame clones only, not all of them. The top ten hold roughly 0.36% of the sample, which has around 1.4 million clones, approximately 98.5% seen once. The sample taken for sequencing was naive CD4+ T cells sorted from blood. As for subset: CD45RA+ positively selected. This TCR was sampled from a man aged 30 to 39 in good health. The V and J genes are TRBV5-5 and TRBJ2-1; no clear D gene. Here the CDR3 DNA reads TGTGCCAGCAGCCCGGTCTCAGGTTACAATGAGCAGTTCTTC. As protein: CASSPVSGYNEQFF. Combining the CDR3 with reference TRBV5-5 and TRBJ2-1 gives the whole variable domain DAGVTQSPTHLIKTRGQQVTLRCSPISGHKSVSWYQQVLGQGPQFIFQYYEKEERGRGNFPDRFSARQFPNYSSELNVNALLLGDSALYLCASSPVSGYNEQFFGPGTRLTVL.